The rows below give T cell receptor beta chains drawn from one sample of a study of cytomegalovirus exposure and HLA in healthy donors. This table comes from immunoSEQ multiplex PCR, and its TCRdb copy is limited to in-frame clones, with some not included. This sample has around 96,000 clones, with approximately 72% found just once. Sample: PBMCs. These receptors all come from a man aged 30-40 years in good health and CMV-seropositive. The CDR3 runs from the conserved cysteine through the conserved F or W. Fields, in order: J gene, clone size, V gene, CDR3 length, D gene, CDR3 protein, CDR3 DNA. A D gene is named only where the DNA matches it firmly. Clone size is shown for a subset of rows, as once, few, many or a class of expanded clone.

J: TRBJ2-7
size: few
V: TRBV4-1
length: 16
D: TRBD2
CDR3: CASSPTPGTSGYEQYF
DNA: TGCGCCAGCAGCCCCACCCCCGGGACTAGCGGATACGAGCAGTACTTC

J: TRBJ1-1
size: .
V: TRBV2
length: 15
D: TRBD1
CDR3: CASSSGTGLDTEAFF
DNA: TGTGCCAGCAGTTCCGGGACAGGGTTGGACACTGAAGCTTTCTTT

J: TRBJ1-1
size: .
V: TRBV30
length: 11
D: .
CDR3: CALLRGTEAFF
DNA: TGTGCCTTGCTCCGGGGGACTGAAGCTTTCTTT

J: TRBJ1-1
size: .
V: TRBV27
length: 14
D: TRBD1
CDR3: CASSQEDRADEAFF
DNA: TGTGCCAGCAGTCAGGAAGACAGGGCGGACGAAGCTTTCTTT

J: TRBJ2-3
size: .
V: TRBV7-2
length: 13
D: .
CDR3: CASSLGTGDTQYF
DNA: TGTGCCAGCAGCTTAGGGACTGGAGATACGCAGTATTTT

J: TRBJ1-3
size: few
V: TRBV27
length: 17
D: TRBD1
CDR3: CASSPKWDSSSGNTIYF
DNA: TGTGCCAGCAGTCCTAAGTGGGACAGTTCATCTGGAAACACCATATATTTT

J: TRBJ2-7
size: .
V: TRBV6-6
length: 14
D: TRBD1
CDR3: CASRLGTAAYEQYF
DNA: TGTGCCAGCAGACTGGGGACAGCTGCCTACGAGCAGTACTTC

J: TRBJ1-2
size: .
V: TRBV6-5
length: 15
D: TRBD1
CDR3: CASSLLGTGNYGYTF
DNA: TGTGCCAGCAGCCTTTTGGGGACAGGGAACTATGGCTACACCTTC

J: TRBJ2-7
size: .
V: TRBV7-8
length: 16
D: TRBD1
CDR3: CASSPFQTGVAYEQYF
DNA: TGTGCCAGCAGCCCTTTTCAGACAGGGGTGGCCTACGAGCAGTACTTC

J: TRBJ1-5
size: .
V: TRBV30
length: 14
D: .
CDR3: CAWSRQDSNQPQHF
DNA: TGTGCCTGGAGTAGGCAGGATAGCAATCAGCCCCAGCATTTT

J: TRBJ2-5
size: .
V: TRBV5-1
length: 15
D: TRBD1
CDR3: CASSLAGQGQETQYF
DNA: TGCGCCAGCAGCTTAGCGGGACAGGGACAAGAGACCCAGTACTTC

J: TRBJ2-2
size: .
V: TRBV7-3
length: 15
D: TRBD2
CDR3: CASSFRGGRPGELFF
DNA: TGTGCCAGCAGCTTCCGCGGGGGGCGACCCGGGGAGCTGTTTTTT

J: TRBJ1-1
size: .
V: TRBV7-9
length: 13
D: .
CDR3: CSSGTRANTEAFF
DNA: TGTTCCAGCGGGACAAGGGCGAACACTGAAGCTTTCTTT

J: TRBJ2-7
size: .
V: TRBV19
length: 13
D: .
CDR3: CASSPLDSFEQYF
DNA: TGTGCCAGTAGTCCCTTGGACAGTTTCGAGCAGTACTTC

J: TRBJ1-5
size: once
V: TRBV10-3
length: 15
D: TRBD1
CDR3: CAISSRQGQIQPQHF
DNA: TGTGCCATCAGTTCCAGACAGGGCCAAATTCAGCCCCAGCATTTT

J: TRBJ1-1
size: once
V: TRBV10-2
length: 13
D: TRBD1
CDR3: CAAGRQGNTEAFF
DNA: TGCGCCGCGGGACGACAGGGCAACACTGAAGCTTTCTTT

J: TRBJ2-5
size: .
V: TRBV19
length: 17
D: .
CDR3: CASSPPSGPTGGETQYF
DNA: TGTGCCAGTAGCCCCCCCTCCGGGCCCACCGGGGGAGAGACCCAGTACTTC

J: TRBJ2-7
size: .
V: TRBV11-3
length: 14
D: .
CDR3: CASSLRGKTYEQYF
DNA: TGTGCCAGCAGCCTACGCGGGAAGACCTACGAGCAGTACTTC

J: TRBJ2-7
size: .
V: TRBV27
length: 14
D: .
CDR3: CASSSNGRGGEQYF
DNA: TGTGCCAGCAGTTCGAACGGACGGGGTGGGGAGCAGTACTTC

J: TRBJ1-4
size: .
V: TRBV4-1
length: 14
D: TRBD1
CDR3: CASSLQGGHEKLFF
DNA: TGCGCCAGCAGCCTACAGGGGGGACATGAAAAACTGTTTTTT

J: TRBJ1-1
size: .
V: TRBV7-9
length: 14
D: .
CDR3: CASSKIGVNTEAFF
DNA: TGTGCCAGCAGCAAAATAGGGGTGAACACTGAAGCTTTCTTT

J: TRBJ1-2
size: .
V: TRBV6-1
length: 15
D: TRBD1
CDR3: CASVQGQGISYGYTF
DNA: TGTGCCAGTGTCCAGGGACAGGGCATATCCTATGGCTACACCTTC

J: TRBJ2-5
size: .
V: TRBV5-4
length: 17
D: TRBD1
CDR3: CASSWGSRDRGRETQYF
DNA: TGTGCCAGCAGCTGGGGGAGCCGCGACAGGGGCCGGGAGACCCAGTACTTC

J: TRBJ1-1
size: few
V: TRBV6-1
length: 11
D: .
CDR3: CASPVLTEAFF
DNA: TGTGCCAGCCCTGTACTCACTGAAGCTTTCTTT

J: TRBJ2-5
size: .
V: TRBV5-1
length: 14
D: TRBD2
CDR3: CASSSGTNRETQYF
DNA: TGCGCCAGCAGCTCTGGGACTAACCGGGAGACCCAGTACTTC

J: TRBJ1-6
size: few
V: TRBV5-1
length: 15
D: .
CDR3: CASSLGPGTNSPLHF
DNA: TGCGCCAGCAGCTTGGGTCCGGGTACTAATTCACCCCTCCACTTT

J: TRBJ2-3
size: .
V: TRBV6-5
length: 14
D: .
CDR3: CASSEGVAVDTQYF
DNA: TGTGCCAGCAGTGAAGGGGTGGCTGTCGATACGCAGTATTTT

J: TRBJ1-4
size: .
V: TRBV7-8
length: 16
D: .
CDR3: CASSLVGGSTNEKLFF
DNA: TGTGCCAGCAGCTTAGTCGGCGGCAGTACCAATGAAAAACTGTTTTTT

J: TRBJ1-4
size: .
V: TRBV18
length: 15
D: .
CDR3: CASSLEGGLHEKLFF
DNA: TGTGCCAGCTCCCTGGAGGGCGGTCTACACGAAAAACTGTTTTTT

J: TRBJ2-4
size: .
V: TRBV5-1
length: 16
D: .
CDR3: CASTRGGLVAKNIQYF
DNA: TGCGCCAGCACCAGAGGGGGTCTGGTTGCCAAAAACATTCAGTACTTC